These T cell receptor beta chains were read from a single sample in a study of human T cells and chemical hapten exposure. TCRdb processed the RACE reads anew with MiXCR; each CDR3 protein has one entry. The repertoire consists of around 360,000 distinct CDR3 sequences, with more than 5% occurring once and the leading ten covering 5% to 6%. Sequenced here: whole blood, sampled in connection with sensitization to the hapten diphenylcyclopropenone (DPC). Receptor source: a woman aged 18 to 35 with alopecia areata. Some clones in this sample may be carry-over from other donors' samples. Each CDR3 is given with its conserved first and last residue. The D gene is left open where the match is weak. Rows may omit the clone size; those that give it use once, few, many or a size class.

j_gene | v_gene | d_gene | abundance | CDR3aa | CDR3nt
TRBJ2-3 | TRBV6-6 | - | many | CASSIGGEGGTDTQYF | TGTGCCAGCAGTATTGGGGGCGAGGGAGGGACAGATACGCAGTATTTT
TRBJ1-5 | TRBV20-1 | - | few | CSAFPPTAQGHQPQHF | TGCAGTGCATTCCCCCCGACAGCCCAGGGACATCAGCCCCAGCATTTT
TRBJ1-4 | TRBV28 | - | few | CASSPRTAATNEKLFF | TGTGCCAGCAGTCCCCGGACGGCTGCAACTAATGAAAAACTGTTTTTT
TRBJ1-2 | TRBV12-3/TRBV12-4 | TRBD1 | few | CASSPDRGNYGYTF | TGTGCCAGCAGTCCCGACAGGGGGAACTATGGCTACACCTTC
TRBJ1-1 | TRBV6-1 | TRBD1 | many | CASSEGGAGGRVTEAFF | TGTGCCAGCAGTGAAGGGGGCGCAGGGGGTCGGGTCACTGAAGCTTTCTTT
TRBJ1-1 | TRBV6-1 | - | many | CASSGSPVRDTEAFF | TGTGCCAGCAGTGGAAGCCCCGTTAGGGACACTGAAGCTTTCTTT
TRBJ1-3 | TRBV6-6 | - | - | CASSNPPGNTIYF | TGTGCCAGCAGTAACCCTCCTGGAAACACCATATATTTT
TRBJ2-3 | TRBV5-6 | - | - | CASRDRFLDTQYF | TGTGCCAGCAGGGACAGATTTTTAGATACGCAGTATTTT
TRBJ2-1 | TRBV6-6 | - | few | CASSYSLWDQGNEQFF | TGTGCCAGCAGTTACTCGTTATGGGACCAAGGGAATGAGCAGTTCTTC
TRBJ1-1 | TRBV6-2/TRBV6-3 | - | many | CASSYGGWLNTEAFF | TGTGCCAGCAGTTACGGCGGATGGCTGAACACTGAAGCTTTCTTT
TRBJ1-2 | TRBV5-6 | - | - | CASSYTNDLYGYTF | TGTGCCAGCAGCTATACTAACGACCTATATGGCTACACCTTC
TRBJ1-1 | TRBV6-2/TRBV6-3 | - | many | CASSYTGNTEAFF | TGTGCCAGCAGCTACACAGGGAACACTGAAGCTTTCTTT
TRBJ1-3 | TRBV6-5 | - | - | CASSYSRGAGGNTIYF | TGTGCCAGCAGTTACTCCCGGGGGGCCGGTGGAAACACCATATATTTT
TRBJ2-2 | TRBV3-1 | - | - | CASSQDTKATGELFF | TGTGCCAGCAGCCAAGATACCAAGGCCACCGGGGAGCTGTTTTTT
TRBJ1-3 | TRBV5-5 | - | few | CASSRGTAGNTIYF | TGTGCCAGCAGCCGTGGGACTGCTGGAAACACCATATATTTT
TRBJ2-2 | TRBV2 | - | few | CASTGTRPPDGELFF | TGTGCCAGTACGGGAACTCGACCCCCTGACGGGGAGCTGTTTTTT
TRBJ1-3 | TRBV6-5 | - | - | CASIPPGPGNTIYF | TGTGCCAGCATCCCCCCAGGGCCTGGAAACACCATATATTTT
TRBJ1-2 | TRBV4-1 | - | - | CASSQVQPVYGYTF | TGCGCCAGCAGCCAAGTGCAGCCGGTCTATGGCTACACCTTC
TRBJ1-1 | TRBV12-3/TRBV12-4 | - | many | CASSLGDRVGTEAFF | TGTGCCAGCAGTTTAGGGGATAGGGTTGGCACTGAAGCTTTCTTT
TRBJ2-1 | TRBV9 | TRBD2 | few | CASSVGVAGGPSYNEQFF | TGTGCCAGCAGCGTAGGAGTAGCGGGGGGGCCTTCCTACAATGAGCAGTTCTTC
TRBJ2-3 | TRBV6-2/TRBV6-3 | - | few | CASSFPSYPSTDTQYF | TGTGCCAGCAGTTTCCCGTCGTATCCAAGCACAGATACGCAGTATTTT
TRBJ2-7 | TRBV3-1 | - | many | CASSRAAGYRYEQYF | TGTGCCAGCAGCCGGGCCGCGGGGTATCGCTACGAGCAGTACTTC
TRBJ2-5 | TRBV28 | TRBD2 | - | CASSSTGTSGETQYF | TGTGCCAGCAGTTCGACAGGGACTAGCGGAGAGACCCAGTACTTC
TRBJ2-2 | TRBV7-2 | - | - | CASSRSSTDNTGELFF | TGTGCCAGCAGTCGGTCCTCGACAGATAACACCGGGGAGCTGTTTTTT
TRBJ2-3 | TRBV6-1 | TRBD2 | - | CASSDGGTKSDTQYF | TGTGCCAGCAGTGATGGAGGGACTAAGTCGGATACGCAGTATTTT
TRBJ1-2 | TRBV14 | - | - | CASSQGRSSATELYGYTF | TGTGCCAGCAGCCAAGGAAGGTCCTCTGCGACTGAACTATATGGCTACACCTTC
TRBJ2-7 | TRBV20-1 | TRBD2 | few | CSARPGLAVYEQYF | TGCAGTGCTAGACCGGGACTAGCTGTATACGAGCAGTACTTC
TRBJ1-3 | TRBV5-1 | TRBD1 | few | CASSRQQGNSGNTIYF | TGCGCCAGCAGCCGGCAACAGGGGAACTCTGGAAACACCATATATTTT
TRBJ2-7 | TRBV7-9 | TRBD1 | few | CASSPGQGIEDEQYF | TGTGCCAGCAGCCCCGGACAGGGGATCGAGGACGAGCAGTACTTC
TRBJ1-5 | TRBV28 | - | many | CASSLGGVPVKPQHF | TGTGCCAGCAGTTTGGGAGGAGTTCCCGTGAAGCCCCAGCATTTT
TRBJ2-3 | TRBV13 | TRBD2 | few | CASSLKLAGAPDTQYF | TGTGCCAGCAGCTTAAAACTAGCGGGGGCACCAGATACGCAGTATTTT
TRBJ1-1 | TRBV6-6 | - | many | CASGDLGDTEAFF | TGTGCCAGCGGGGACCTGGGGGACACTGAAGCTTTCTTT
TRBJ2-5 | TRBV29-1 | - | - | CSAQAYQETQYF | TGCAGCGCACAGGCGTACCAAGAGACCCAGTACTTC
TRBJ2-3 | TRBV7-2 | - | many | CASSSGPSTDTQYF | TGTGCCAGCAGCTCCGGTCCCAGCACAGATACGCAGTATTTT
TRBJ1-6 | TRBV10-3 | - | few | CAISERASGSGDNSPLHF | TGTGCCATCAGTGAGAGAGCCTCTGGCTCCGGAGATAATTCACCCCTCCACTTT
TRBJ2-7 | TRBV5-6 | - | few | CASSLAGIRYEQYF | TGTGCCAGCAGCTTGGCCGGGATAAGGTACGAGCAGTACTTC
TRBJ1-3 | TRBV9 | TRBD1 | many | CASRQGSSGNTIYF | TGTGCCAGCCGACAGGGGAGCTCTGGAAACACCATATATTTT
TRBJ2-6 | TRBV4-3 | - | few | CASSQDYGRGSGANVLTF | TGCGCCAGCAGCCAAGATTACGGCAGGGGCTCTGGGGCCAACGTCCTGACTTTC
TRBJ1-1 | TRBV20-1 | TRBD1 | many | CSAGDSLNTEAFF | TGCAGTGCAGGGGACAGCTTGAACACTGAAGCTTTCTTT
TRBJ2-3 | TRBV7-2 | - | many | CASSLAQRPDTQYF | TGTGCCAGCAGCTTAGCCCAGCGACCAGATACGCAGTATTTT
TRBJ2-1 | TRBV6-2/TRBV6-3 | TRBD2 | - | CASSLGLAGGLLF | TGTGCCAGCAGCCTCGGACTAGCGGGGGGGTTGCTCTTC
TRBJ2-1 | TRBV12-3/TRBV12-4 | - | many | CASSLESGNEQFF | TGTGCCAGCAGTTTAGAATCGGGCAATGAGCAGTTCTTC
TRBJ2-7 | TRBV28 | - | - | CASVTRQAYEQYF | TGTGCCAGCGTAACTCGGCAGGCCTACGAGCAGTACTTC
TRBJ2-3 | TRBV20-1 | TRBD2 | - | CSARDVDRGGQDTQYF | TGCAGTGCTAGAGATGTTGATCGGGGGGGCCAAGATACGCAGTATTTT
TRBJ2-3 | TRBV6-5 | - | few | CASSYGQGWDTQYF | TGTGCCAGCAGTTACGGGCAGGGCTGGGATACGCAGTATTTT
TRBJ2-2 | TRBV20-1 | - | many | CSAPSLDRSNTGELFF | TGCAGTGCCCCCTCCCTCGACAGGTCGAACACCGGGGAGCTGTTTTTT
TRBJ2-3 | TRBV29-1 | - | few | CSVQRTDTQYF | TGCAGCGTTCAGAGAACAGATACGCAGTATTTT
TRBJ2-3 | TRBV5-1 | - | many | CASSLQWATDTQYF | TGCGCCAGCAGCTTACAGTGGGCCACAGATACGCAGTATTTT
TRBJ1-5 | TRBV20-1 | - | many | CSARSFSGDQPQHF | TGCAGTGCTAGGTCGTTTTCAGGGGATCAGCCCCAGCATTTT
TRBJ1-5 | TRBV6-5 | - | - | CASSRGTTGQPQHF | TGTGCCAGCAGTCGTGGGACGACTGGTCAGCCCCAGCATTTT
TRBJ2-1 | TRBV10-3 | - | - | CASCPLLENEQFF | TGTGCCTCCTGCCCACTACTAGAGAATGAGCAGTTCTTC
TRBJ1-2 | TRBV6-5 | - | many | CASSYANRGVYGYTF | TGTGCCAGCAGTTACGCCAACCGAGGGGTCTATGGCTACACCTTC
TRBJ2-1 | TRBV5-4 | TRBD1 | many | CASSTGQYNEQFF | TGTGCCAGCAGCACGGGACAGTACAATGAGCAGTTCTTC
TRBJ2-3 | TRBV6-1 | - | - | CASSVFGTIRSDTQYF | TGTGCCAGCAGCGTATTCGGGACAATCAGGTCAGATACGCAGTATTTT
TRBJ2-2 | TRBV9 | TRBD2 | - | CASSVGTSGARTGELFF | TGTGCCAGCAGCGTTGGGACTAGCGGGGCCCGCACCGGGGAGCTGTTTTTT
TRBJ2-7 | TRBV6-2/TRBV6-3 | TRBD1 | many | CASTGQPRYEQYF | TGTGCCAGCACGGGACAGCCCCGCTACGAGCAGTACTTC
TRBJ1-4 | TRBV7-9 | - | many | CASSLPGYTNEKLFF | TGTGCCAGCAGCTTACCAGGGTACACTAATGAAAAACTGTTTTTT
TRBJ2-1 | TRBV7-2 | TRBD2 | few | CASSPSGARYNEQFF | TGTGCCAGCAGCCCAAGCGGGGCCCGCTACAATGAGCAGTTCTTC
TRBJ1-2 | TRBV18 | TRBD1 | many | CASSLGQGDYGYTF | TGTGCCAGCTCACTGGGACAGGGGGATTACGGCTACACCTTC